This TCR beta chain came from a study of blood T cell repertoires in COVID-19 (dated by TCRdb to between 2020 and 2021). Background for the entire study: Collaborator samples came from the United States, Italy and Spain and covered acute and convalescent phases of COVID-19. Deeply sampled blood TCRbeta repertoires from subjects exposed to, actively infected with, or recovered from COVID-19 were included in the dataset. The prospective study material was composed of cDNA or gDNA derived from T cells, B-cell-depleted T cells, or PBMCs. A freely available public database, intended as a resource for researchers studying the immune response to SARS-CoV-2, is where the repertoires were released. Sample metadata almost always included a de-identified subject ID, COVID-19 status, age in years and sex. Where HLA class I and class II types were available, the types were taken from metadata supplied by the sample provider, not from assay-based typing. Samples were obtained from the ongoing ImmuneRACE study (first 160 participants) and from approximately 1,200 subjects provided by 6 global collaborators.

Overall results and qualifications from the work: How much clinical and demographic metadata was included differed by source and by participant, and the metadata was provided uncurated.

V and J lose 7 bases and 4 bases, and a span of 14 bases separates them. The CDR3 sequence holds 13 residues, the cysteine and phenylalanine included. Only the CDR3 part of the read is kept: 39 bases, read in frame from the first base. CDR1 SNHLY and CDR2 FYNNEI are derived from the germline V gene. TCRbeta CDR3 regions were amplified from genomic DNA by means of the immunoSEQ Assay, a bias-controlled multiplex PCR. The study's processing was this. Nucleated cell counts per sample were estimated from amplification of reference gene primers within the assay. To quantify the absolute abundance of each unique TCRbeta CDR3 rearrangement, sequence reads were collapsed and filtered. Productive Simpson clonality was computed per sample as the square root of Simpson's diversity index over productive rearrangements. The clones in this table, taken by TCRdb from immuneACCESS, are in-frame only. Not every clone is retained; where verified, under half of the shortfall comes from an unresolved V gene, and the cause of the rest is unknown. That table gives V, J and clone size, and the DNA gave D and trimming. Counted in this sample were some 320,000 clones; 85% of them appeared once. The ten largest account for under 2% of the sample.

Participants in the prospective study were aged about 18 to 100 years, lived in under 30 United States geographic areas, and enrolled through a virtual design. In the prospective study, cohorts were assigned on the basis of participant-reported clinical history obtained from a screening survey and a study questionnaire. A participant counted as exposed if, within 2 weeks of entering the study, that participant had been in contact with someone who had a PCR-confirmed or clinician-diagnosed COVID-19 case. In the prospective study, mobile phlebotomists collected whole blood, serum and a nasopharyngeal or oropharyngeal swab from each participant. Prospective study participants could optionally give additional blood draws and questionnaires over a roughly two-month period. Blood samples from the prospective study were shipped frozen or at room temperature prior to DNA extraction. About this clone itself: No cognate antigen has been identified for it. The sample holds no much larger clone one base away, and base qualities are not on file.

The rearranged segments are TRBV2 and TRBJ2-7, with a weak D call of TRBD2 (5 bases match). This receptor was obtained from a woman aged 25 to 45 who had been exposed to COVID-19. Sequencing used PBMCs or T cells enriched from blood (not recorded which). The CDR3 corresponds to CASIAGRTYEQYF. The DNA sequence follows: TGTGCCAGCATTGCGGGTCGAACTTACGAGCAGTACTTC.